These T cell receptor beta chains were read from a single sample in a study of shared clonotypes between healthy human individuals. Clones were sequenced by immunoSEQ multiplex PCR, and TCRdb holds only the in-frame ones, with some missing. The sample consists of about 710,000 clones, 55% to 80% of them appearing once. Sequencing used memory CD4+ T cells sorted from blood. The origin of the receptors is a woman younger than 45 in good health. Both conserved end residues are trimmed from each CDR3. A D gene is named only where the DNA matches it firmly.

d_call j_call v_call cdr3_aa
- TRBJ1-1 TRBV27 ASKSPTKVGTEAF
- TRBJ2-7 TRBV6-5 ASSYSFAGTYEQY
- TRBJ2-1 TRBV11-2 ASSKEIGWDEQF
TRBD1 TRBJ1-1 TRBV28 ASSLNRGQVNTEAF
TRBD2 TRBJ2-5 TRBV2 ASSLAGGWGETQY
- TRBJ1-1 TRBV7-2 ASSLGFYTEAF
TRBD2 TRBJ2-2 TRBV5-1 ASSSGTSGTGELF
- TRBJ1-2 TRBV11-3 ASSLTEGYGYT
TRBD2 TRBJ2-3 TRBV29-1 SVRRLAVSTDTQY
- TRBJ1-1 TRBV2 ASNPGEAATEAF
- TRBJ2-3 TRBV5-1 ASSLAGAQADTQY
- TRBJ1-4 TRBV5-1 ASSLGEGDEKLF
- TRBJ2-7 TRBV6-5 ASSYARIPYEQY
- TRBJ1-5 TRBV2 ASGMGEGKQPQH
- TRBJ2-7 TRBV7-9 ASSSRGDMYEQY
TRBD1 TRBJ1-5 TRBV5-1 ASSLSGQNNQPQH
- TRBJ2-5 TRBV7-2 ASSAGRVRMEY
- TRBJ2-7 TRBV28 ASRSPGRYEQY
- TRBJ2-5 TRBV6-4 ASSDVAYQETQY
- TRBJ2-7 TRBV6-5 ASSKTATYEQY
TRBD1 TRBJ1-1 TRBV2 ASSPGTGATEAF
- TRBJ1-4 TRBV5-1 ASSRDSEKLF
TRBD2 TRBJ2-7 TRBV11-2 ASSFGASGYSYEQY
TRBD1 TRBJ1-2 TRBV14 ASSQGQNYGYT
- TRBJ1-1 TRBV20-1 SAEAGVAF
- TRBJ1-3 TRBV2 ASSEDRNSGNTIY
- TRBJ2-3 TRBV6-5 ASSLTWTATDTQY
TRBD2 TRBJ2-1 TRBV30 ALNLAGGGNEQF